Included here is one T cell receptor beta chain sequence, with context. The target antigen is unknown. These data belong to a study of post-analysis software for immune sequencing data. This CDR3 has 15 residues. In germline, CDR1 is SGHRS, CDR2 YFSETQ. Trimming stripped 0 bases from V and 2 bases from J, with 11 bases between. General observations from the study: Controls showed lower frequencies than patients for a handful of TRBV segments, and TRBV5-6, TRBV5-1 and TRBV20-1 were among these.

Unique molecular identifiers tagged the TCR beta cDNA libraries. Via MiXCR, TCRdb re-called the PCR reads, giving one row per CDR3 protein. The sample yields about 680,000 distinct CDR3 sequences, over 45% seen once. The sequence was collected from a girl aged 2 to 10 with multiple sclerosis. What was sequenced was blood. The rearrangement uses TRBV5-1 and TRBJ2-5, with D perhaps matching TRBD2 (5 bases). The CDR3 DNA reads as TGCGCCAGCAGCTTGGCCGGGAACCCTCAAGAGACCCAGTACTTC. Its translation is CASSLAGNPQETQYF.